This T cell receptor (beta chain) was recorded in a study of technical replicates of blood from a handful of donors (TCRdb year 2017). Libraries were prepared through the immunoSEQ multiplex PCR assay. The table was pulled from immuneACCESS by TCRdb, which kept in-frame rearrangements only. Such tables lose some clones; where checked, under half of the loss comes from unresolved V genes, and the rest has no known cause. In all, the sample holds about 83,000 clones, and around 95% of those were seen once. The ten largest clonotypes hold around 0.22% of the sample. Its CDR3 holds 19 amino acids, cysteine through phenylalanine. Of all the DNA, just the CDR3 is kept, 57 bases in frame from base 1. V loses 0 bases of germline sequence and J loses 7 bases, and the interval between the two ends is 28 bases. As encoded in the germline V gene, CDR1 is SGHRS while CDR2 is YFSETQ. Details on this clone: This clone's antigen is unknown. No quality values exist for individual bases; no much larger clone is one base distant.

The chain joins TRBV5-1 to TRBJ1-1; perhaps TRBD1 is the D gene, with 5 bases matching. This sequence was found in a human donor in good health. The sequenced sample was T cells isolated from PBMCs. DNA sequence: TGCGCCAGCAGCTTGGTTTACTCGGGGGTGGGGGTTAGGCCCCTTGAAGCTTTCTTT. The encoded protein is CASSLVYSGVGVRPLEAFF. With all but the CDR3 taken from the reference TRBV5-1 and TRBJ1-1 genes, the full variable domain is: KAGVTQTPRYLIKTRGQQVTLSCSPISGHRSVSWYQQTPGQGLQFLFEYFSETQRNKGNFPGRFSGRQFSNSRSEMNVSTLELGDSALYLCASSLVYSGVGVRPLEAFFGQGTRLTVV.